This T cell receptor beta chain was captured in a study of blood T cells in healthy people across ages. Study at large: The template switching approach captured approximately one barcoded beta molecule for every two T cells. Study findings and constraints: Per-million-T-cell TCR beta diversity fell roughly linearly with age.

In regard to this clonotype: The antigen remains undetermined. At one end the junction does not follow the germline gene, possibly because of a read error.

Germline V gene data show CDR1 as LGHNT and CDR2 as FRNRAP. The length of the CDR3 is 16 residues. A second PCR, run for about 7 to 11 cycles, used a sample-barcoded 5' primer plus a J-beta primer mix. TCRdb used MiXCR to reprocess the 5' RACE reads, holding one entry per CDR3 protein. The data hold around 1.5 million distinct CDR3 sequences, with approximately 63% observed a single time. The receptor was derived from a man in his late teens or twenties in good health. The V call is TRBV12-5, the J call TRBJ1-1, with a possible D match to TRBD1 (5 bases). Sequenced material: blood. CDR3 nucleotides: TGTGTTAGTGGTTTGGTACGTGAGACAGTTGTTCCTGAAGCTTTCTTT. Translating gives CVSGLVRETVVPEAFF.